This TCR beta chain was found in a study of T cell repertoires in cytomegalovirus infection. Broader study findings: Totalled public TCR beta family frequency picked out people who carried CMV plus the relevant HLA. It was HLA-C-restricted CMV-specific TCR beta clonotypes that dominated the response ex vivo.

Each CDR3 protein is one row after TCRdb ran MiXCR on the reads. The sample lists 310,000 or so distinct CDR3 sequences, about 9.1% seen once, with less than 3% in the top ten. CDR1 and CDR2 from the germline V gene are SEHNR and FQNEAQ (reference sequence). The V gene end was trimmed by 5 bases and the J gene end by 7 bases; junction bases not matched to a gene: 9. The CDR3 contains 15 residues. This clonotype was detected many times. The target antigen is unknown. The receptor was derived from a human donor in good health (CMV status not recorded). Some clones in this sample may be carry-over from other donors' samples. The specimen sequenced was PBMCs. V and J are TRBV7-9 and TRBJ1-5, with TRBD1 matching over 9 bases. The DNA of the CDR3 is TGTGCCAGCAGCCACCGGGACAGGGAAGGCCAGCCCCAGCATTTT. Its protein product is CASSHRDREGQPQHF.